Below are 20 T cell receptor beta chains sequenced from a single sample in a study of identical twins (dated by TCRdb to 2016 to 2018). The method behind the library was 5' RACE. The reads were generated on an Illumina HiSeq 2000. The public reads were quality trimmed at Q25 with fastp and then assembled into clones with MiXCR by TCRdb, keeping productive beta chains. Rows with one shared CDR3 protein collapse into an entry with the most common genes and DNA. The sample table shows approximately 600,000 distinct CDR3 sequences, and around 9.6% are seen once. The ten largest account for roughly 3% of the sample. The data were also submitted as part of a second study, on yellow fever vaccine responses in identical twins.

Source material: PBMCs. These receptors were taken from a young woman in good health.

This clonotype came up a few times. The CDR3 bases are TGCGCCAGCAGCCAAAGCCGGGACAGGGGGCAGGCAGATACGCAGTATTTT. As protein: CASSQSRDRGQADTQYF. This chain uses TRBV4-3 with TRBJ2-3; TRBD1 matches 12 bases. V lost 2 bases and J lost 4; bases outside the gene matches: 7. CDR1 is LGHNA, CDR2 YSLEER, per germline. This CDR3 contains 17 residues.

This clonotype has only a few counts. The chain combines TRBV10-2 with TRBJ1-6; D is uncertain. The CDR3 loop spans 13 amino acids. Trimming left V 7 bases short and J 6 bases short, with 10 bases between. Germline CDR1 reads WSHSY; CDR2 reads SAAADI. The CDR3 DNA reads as TGCGCCAGCAATCGACATTTTAATTCACCCCTCCACTTT. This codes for CASNRHFNSPLHF.

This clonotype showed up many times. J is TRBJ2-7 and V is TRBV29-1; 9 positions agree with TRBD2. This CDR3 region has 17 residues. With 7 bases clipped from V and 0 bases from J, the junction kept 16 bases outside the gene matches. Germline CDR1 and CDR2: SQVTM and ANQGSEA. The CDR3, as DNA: TGCAGCGCCAAGGGCGGGAGGGCCAGTCCAACCTCCTACGAGCAGTACTTC. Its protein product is CSAKGGRASPTSYEQYF.

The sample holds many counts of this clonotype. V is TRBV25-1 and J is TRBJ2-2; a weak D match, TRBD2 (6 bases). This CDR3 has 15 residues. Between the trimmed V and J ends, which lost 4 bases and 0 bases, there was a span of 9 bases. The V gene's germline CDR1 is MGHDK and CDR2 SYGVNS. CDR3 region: CASSGTTPNTGELFF. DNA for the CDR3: TGTGCCAGCAGTGGGACTACCCCGAACACCGGGGAGCTGTTTTTT.

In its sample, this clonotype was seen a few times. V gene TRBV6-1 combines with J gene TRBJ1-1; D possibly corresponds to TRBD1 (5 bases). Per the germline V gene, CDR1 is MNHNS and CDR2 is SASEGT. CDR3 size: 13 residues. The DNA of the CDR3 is TGTGGAGGAGGGGATGAATTAAACACTGAAGCTTTCTTT. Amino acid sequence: CGGGDELNTEAFF.

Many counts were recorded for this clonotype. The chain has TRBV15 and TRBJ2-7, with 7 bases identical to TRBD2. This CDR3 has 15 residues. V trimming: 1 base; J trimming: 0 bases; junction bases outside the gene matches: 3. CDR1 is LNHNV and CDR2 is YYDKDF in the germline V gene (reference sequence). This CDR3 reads CATSRGGGSSYEQYF. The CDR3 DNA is TGTGCCACCAGCAGAGGAGGCGGGAGCTCCTACGAGCAGTACTTC.

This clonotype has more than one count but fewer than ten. In nucleotides, the CDR3 is TGTGCCACCGCGGCAGGGATGACCTACGAGCAGTACTTC. Its protein is CATAAGMTYEQYF. V and J are TRBV10-3 and TRBJ2-7; D may be TRBD1 (5 bases). V shed 10 bases and J shed 2 bases, with 15 bases lying between them. The CDR3 totals 13 residues. CDR1 and CDR2 from the germline V gene are ENHRY and SYGVKD.

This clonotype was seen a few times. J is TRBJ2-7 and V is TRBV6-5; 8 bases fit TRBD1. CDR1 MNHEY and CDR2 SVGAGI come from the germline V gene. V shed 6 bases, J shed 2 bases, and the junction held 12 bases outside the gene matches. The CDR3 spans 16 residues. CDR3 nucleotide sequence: TGTGCCAGCAGATATACAGGGGGAATTCCGACCTACGAGCAGTACTTC. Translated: CASRYTGGIPTYEQYF.

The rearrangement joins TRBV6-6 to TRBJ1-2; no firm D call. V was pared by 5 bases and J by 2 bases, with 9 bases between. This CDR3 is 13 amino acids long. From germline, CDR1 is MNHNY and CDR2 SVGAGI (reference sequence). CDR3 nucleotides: TGTGCCAGCAGTCCTACGCAAAACTATGGCTACACCTTC. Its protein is CASSPTQNYGYTF.

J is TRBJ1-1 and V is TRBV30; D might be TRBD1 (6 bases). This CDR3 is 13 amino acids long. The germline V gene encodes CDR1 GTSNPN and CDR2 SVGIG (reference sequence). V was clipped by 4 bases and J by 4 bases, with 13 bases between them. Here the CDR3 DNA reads TGTGCCTGGACCATAGGGGGTATCACTGAAGCTTTCTTT. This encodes CAWTIGGITEAFF.

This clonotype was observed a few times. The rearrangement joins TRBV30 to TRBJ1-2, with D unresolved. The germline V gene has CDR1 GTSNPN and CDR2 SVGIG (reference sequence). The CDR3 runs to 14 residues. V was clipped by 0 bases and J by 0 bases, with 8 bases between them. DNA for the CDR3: TGTGCCTGGAGTGTCTTTATGGCTAACTATGGCTACACCTTC. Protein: CAWSVFMANYGYTF.

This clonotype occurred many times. The CDR3 loop reads CASILGGDPRVNEQFF. CDR3 sequence (DNA): TGTGCCAGCATCCTTGGGGGGGATCCCCGGGTCAATGAGCAGTTCTTC. V is TRBV12-3 or TRBV12-4 and J is TRBJ2-1; 7 nucleotides line up with TRBD2. The trim removed 7 bases at V and 6 bases at J, leaving 15 bases unmatched. This CDR3 has 16 residues.

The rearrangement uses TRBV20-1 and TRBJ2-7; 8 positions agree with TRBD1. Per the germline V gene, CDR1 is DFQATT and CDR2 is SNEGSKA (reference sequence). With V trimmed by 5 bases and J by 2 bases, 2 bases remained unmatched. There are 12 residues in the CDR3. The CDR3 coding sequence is TGCAGTGCTGGGGGACAGGCCTACGAGCAGTACTTC. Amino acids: CSAGGQAYEQYF.

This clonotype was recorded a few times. CDR3 loop: CASSDSYSGANVLTF. Written as DNA, the CDR3 is TGTGCCAGCAGTGACAGCTACTCTGGGGCCAACGTCCTGACTTTC. This chain joins TRBV6-2 or TRBV6-3 and TRBJ2-6; D perhaps matches TRBD1 (5 bases). CDR1 is MNHEY, CDR2 SVGEGT, per germline. The CDR3 contains 15 residues. V was clipped by 5 bases and J by 0 bases, with 8 bases between them.

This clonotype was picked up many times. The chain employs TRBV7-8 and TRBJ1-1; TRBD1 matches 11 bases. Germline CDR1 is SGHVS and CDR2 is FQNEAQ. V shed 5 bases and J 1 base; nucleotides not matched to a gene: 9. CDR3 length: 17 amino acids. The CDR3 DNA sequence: TGTGCCAGCAGCGCCAGACTGGGACAGGGGGAGAACACTGAAGCTTTCTTT. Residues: CASSARLGQGENTEAFF.

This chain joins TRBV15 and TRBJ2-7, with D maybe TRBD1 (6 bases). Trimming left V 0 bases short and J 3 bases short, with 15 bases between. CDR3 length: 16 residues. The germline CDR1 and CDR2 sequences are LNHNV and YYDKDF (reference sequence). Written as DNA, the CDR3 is TGTGCCACCAGCAGAGATCGGGGAGCAGGGGACTACGAGCAGTACTTC. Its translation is CATSRDRGAGDYEQYF.

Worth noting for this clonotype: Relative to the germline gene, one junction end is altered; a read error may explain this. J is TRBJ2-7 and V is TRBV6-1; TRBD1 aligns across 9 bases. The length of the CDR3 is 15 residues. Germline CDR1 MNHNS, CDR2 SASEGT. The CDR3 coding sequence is TGTGCCAGCAGTCCAATTGGACAGGGGTCCTTCGAGCAGTACTTC. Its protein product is CASSPIGQGSFEQYF.

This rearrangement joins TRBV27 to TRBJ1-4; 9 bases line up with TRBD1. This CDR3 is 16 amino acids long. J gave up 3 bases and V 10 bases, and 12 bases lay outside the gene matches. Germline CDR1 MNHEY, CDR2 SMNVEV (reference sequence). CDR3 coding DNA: TGTGCCACCCCAATCGGGACAGGGCAGTCTAATGAAAAACTGTTTTTT. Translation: CATPIGTGQSNEKLFF. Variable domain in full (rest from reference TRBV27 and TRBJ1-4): EAQVTQNPRYLITVTGKKLTVTCSQNMNHEYMSWYRQDPGLGLRQIYYSMNVEVTDKGDVPEGYKVSRKEKRNFPLILESPSPNQTSLYFCATPIGTGQSNEKLFFGSGTQLSVL.

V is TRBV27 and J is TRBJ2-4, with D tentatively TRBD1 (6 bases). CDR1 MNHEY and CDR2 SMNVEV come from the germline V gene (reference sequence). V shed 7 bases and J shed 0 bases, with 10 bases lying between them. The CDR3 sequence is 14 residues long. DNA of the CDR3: TGTGCCAGCATGGACAGCTTAGCCAAAAACATTCAGTACTTC. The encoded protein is CASMDSLAKNIQYF.

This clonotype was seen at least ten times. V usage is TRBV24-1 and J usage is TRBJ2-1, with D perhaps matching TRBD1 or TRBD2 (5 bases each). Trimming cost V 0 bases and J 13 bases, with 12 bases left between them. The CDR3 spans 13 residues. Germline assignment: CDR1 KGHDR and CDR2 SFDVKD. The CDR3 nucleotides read TGTGCCACCAGTGATTTGACCGGGGCCGAACAGTTCTTC. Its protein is CATSDLTGAEQFF.